This T cell receptor (beta chain) emerged from a study of PD-1 blockade in classical Hodgkin lymphoma (dated by TCRdb to 2020 to 2022). At the level of the whole study: Nivolumab dosing was 3 mg/kg intravenously every 2 weeks, continuing until either disease progression or unacceptable toxicity. The study used TCR beta sequencing and CyTOF to define a peripheral blood immune signature of response to PD-1 blockade in classical Hodgkin lymphoma.

The full study reports these points: By C4D1, a significant rise was seen in CD4+ TCR diversity but not in CD8+ TCR diversity (p=0.0027 vs p=0.16), and the rise was most apparent among complete responders (p=0.02). Trial patients with a complete response had baseline diversity similar to that of newly diagnosed patients, while partial responders and progressors had significantly lower diversity. The study covered only a single clinical trial cohort, and the causes of the repertoire differences, possibly disease activity or prior therapy, were still not defined. Baseline TCR diversity was reported as lower in newly diagnosed patients than in healthy donors, and lower still in relapsed/refractory patients. Patients starting nivolumab less than 1 year after ASCT had lower diversity and were excluded from later analyses to avoid confounding by immune reconstitution.

This specimen's time point label, per the study, means: cycle 2 day 1 (C2D1) of nivolumab. Every trial patient had relapsed after autologous stem cell transplantation, and cohorts A, B and C differed in prior brentuximab vedotin exposure. The trial cohort was composed of over 50 patients with relapsed/refractory classical Hodgkin lymphoma, for whom complete response, partial response or progressive disease was recorded as best overall response. In the multi-cohort phase II CheckMate 205 trial, trial patients received single-agent nivolumab. Best overall response was determined by an independent review committee according to the 2007 International Working Group response criteria. PBMCs from the trial were collected at three points: immediately before nivolumab initiation (C1D1), and during therapy at cycle 2 day 1 and cycle 4 day 1. Peripheral blood was collected in 8 mL Vacutainer Cell Preparation Tubes, from which PBMCs were isolated by centrifugation and then cryopreserved.

Concerning this clone itself: Its antigen specificity is not known. The sample holds no much larger clone one base away, and base qualities are not on file.

Based on the germline V gene, the CDR1 and CDR2 sequences are MDHEN and SYDVKM. CDR3 length: 16 amino acids, cysteine to phenylalanine. Here the CDR3 DNA is all that survives: 48 bases in frame from base 1. V is pared back by 7 bases and J by 0 bases, with 16 bases lying between the germline termini. Genomic DNA was isolated using the Qiagen DNeasy kit from unsorted PBMCs as well as from negatively selected CD4+ and CD8+ fractions. TCR beta CDR3 regions were subjected to amplification by immunoSEQ multiplex PCR with primers that anneal to V and J segments. Amplification bias was minimized using a synthetic immune receptor repertoire, and residual bias was removed computationally after sequencing. The source study handled its data this way. Custom Python scripts were used to quantify repertoire diversity as the Shannon entropy index. The unsorted, CD4+ and CD8+ repertoires were each analyzed separately, with the exception of combined analyses, where CD4+ and CD8+ sequences were merged in silico. Clonal expansion was defined as a frequency increase of at least 2-fold after treatment compared with C1D1, and clones undetected at baseline were assigned a pseudocount of 0.5. Clones with 0 or 1 copy at C1D1 were defined as singleton clones, while clones with 2 or more copies were defined as non-singleton clones. Clones expanded in unsorted samples were labelled as CD4+, CD8+ or unknown by matching protein sequences in sorted samples from the same patient. Diversity changes from C1D1 to C4D1 were tested in paired samples using Wilcoxon tests. This is the immuneACCESS table as TCRdb keeps it, with only in-frame sequences that have V and J called. A part of the clones is gone; compared with another copy, unresolved V genes explain less than half, and the rest is unexplained. D and trimming come from the DNA, and the V and J calls and clone size come from that table. The table for this sample lists 80,000 to 100,000 clones; roughly four fifths of them were counted only once. 15% to 20% of the sample comes from the top ten.

Rearrangement joined TRBV28 to TRBJ1-3; TRBD1 could be the D gene, as 5 bases match. This material consisted of peripheral blood mononuclear cells (PBMCs), taken before the second cycle of nivolumab. The sequence was collected from a human donor with classical Hodgkin lymphoma. The DNA sequence is as follows: TGTGCCAGCATCCCTGGGGGGGGAACCTCTGGAAACACCATATATTTT. It codes for CASIPGGGTSGNTIYF.